The rows below give T cell receptor beta chains drawn from one sample of a study of radiation and T cells in renal cell carcinoma. TCRdb's copy holds only in-frame clones and misses some; the assay was immunoSEQ multiplex PCR. The data contain more than 60,000 clones, approximately 87% of them seen just once; the ten biggest clones take up approximately 2.4%. The sequencing here drew on blood, taken from a patient whose treatment included radiotherapy and nephrectomy. These receptors were collected from a woman aged 60-70 years with renal cell carcinoma. Each CDR3 is given with its conserved first and last residue. The D gene is left open where the match is weak. Clone size is not always given. Where it is, it says once, few, many or a class for expanded clones.

size: -
J: TRBJ1-1
D: TRBD1
V: TRBV5-1
DNA: TGCGCCAGCAGCCTCCACAGGGGCGGAACTGAAGCTTTCTTT
CDR3: CASSLHRGGTEAFF

size: -
J: TRBJ2-2
D: -
V: TRBV28
DNA: TGTGCCAGCAGTCTGCAGGGGAGGAACACCGGGGAGCTGTTTTTT
CDR3: CASSLQGRNTGELFF

size: -
J: TRBJ2-3
D: TRBD1
V: TRBV19
DNA: TGTGCCAGTAGGAGGGACAGGACCTTAGATACGCAGTATTTT
CDR3: CASRRDRTLDTQYF

size: -
J: TRBJ1-5
D: -
V: TRBV6-5
DNA: TGTGCCAGCACACCCCGGGGGCATAGCAATCAGCCCCAGCATTTT
CDR3: CASTPRGHSNQPQHF

size: -
J: TRBJ2-5
D: -
V: TRBV10-1
DNA: TGCGCCAGCAGTGGTGGGGGACGTACCCCGGGGACCCAGTACTTC
CDR3: CASSGGGRTPGTQYF

size: -
J: TRBJ2-2
D: TRBD2
V: TRBV2
DNA: TGTGCCAGCAGGACTAGCGGGGCCGGGGAGCTGTTTTTT
CDR3: CASRTSGAGELFF

size: -
J: TRBJ2-3
D: -
V: TRBV2
DNA: TGTGCCAGCGGAGGGGACGTCCGCACAGATACGCAGTATTTT
CDR3: CASGGDVRTDTQYF

size: -
J: TRBJ1-1
D: -
V: TRBV4-3
DNA: TGCGCCAGCAGCCCCAGGGGTTTCTTT
CDR3: CASSPRGFF

size: -
J: TRBJ1-2
D: -
V: TRBV28
DNA: TGTGCCAGCAGTTTAGGGCTTCTAGCTAACTATGGCTACACCTTC
CDR3: CASSLGLLANYGYTF

size: -
J: TRBJ2-7
D: -
V: TRBV7-7
DNA: TGTGCTAGCAGCTTAGAACCAGGCGTCCTCGGGGAGCAGTACTTC
CDR3: CASSLEPGVLGEQYF

size: -
J: TRBJ2-6
D: -
V: TRBV19
DNA: TGTGCCAGTAGTATAAGTGGGGGACTCTCTGGGGCCAACGTCCTGACTTTC
CDR3: CASSISGGLSGANVLTF

size: -
J: TRBJ2-1
D: TRBD2
V: TRBV6-5
DNA: TGTGCCAGCAGCCCACTAGCGGGAGGGCCAGTTGAGCAGTTCTTC
CDR3: CASSPLAGGPVEQFF

size: -
J: TRBJ2-1
D: -
V: TRBV5-5
DNA: TGTGCCAGCAGCTTGGGGACTACGCTTGCCAATGAGCAGTTCTTC
CDR3: CASSLGTTLANEQFF

size: -
J: TRBJ1-6
D: -
V: TRBV7-2
DNA: TGTGCCAGCAGCTTAAGGCAGAATTCACCCCTCCACTTT
CDR3: CASSLRQNSPLHF

size: -
J: TRBJ1-1
D: -
V: TRBV9
DNA: TGTGCCAGCAGCGTAGGTCACTCCCAAGGGACTGAAGCTTTCTTT
CDR3: CASSVGHSQGTEAFF

size: -
J: TRBJ2-5
D: TRBD2
V: TRBV7-2
DNA: TGTGCCACCGGGAGTAGCGGGGCCTCCGGGGAGACCCAGTACTTC
CDR3: CATGSSGASGETQYF

size: -
J: TRBJ2-3
D: -
V: TRBV28
DNA: TGTGCCAGCAGTCTTACCCGTTTGGCTTATACGCAGTATTTT
CDR3: CASSLTRLAYTQYF

size: -
J: TRBJ1-5
D: -
V: TRBV27
DNA: TGTGCCAGCAGTTTAGGCGGGCTTAGCAATCAGCCCCAGCATTTT
CDR3: CASSLGGLSNQPQHF

size: -
J: TRBJ1-2
D: -
V: TRBV10-3
DNA: TGTGCCATCAGTGAGGGGGTAACGAGCGGCTACACCTTC
CDR3: CAISEGVTSGYTF

size: -
J: TRBJ2-1
D: TRBD2
V: TRBV2
DNA: TGTGCCAGCAGGAGGTCCGGGGACTACTACAATGAGCAGTTCTTC
CDR3: CASRRSGDYYNEQFF

size: -
J: TRBJ2-5
D: -
V: TRBV6-5
DNA: TGTGCCAGCAGTTACTCTCCCAGTTCCCCCGAGACCCAGTACTTC
CDR3: CASSYSPSSPETQYF

size: few
J: TRBJ2-3
D: TRBD2
V: TRBV7-3
DNA: TGTGCCAGCAGCCAGACCGTGGTAGCGGGAGGGAACACAGATACGCAGTATTTT
CDR3: CASSQTVVAGGNTDTQYF

size: -
J: TRBJ1-2
D: -
V: TRBV7-2
DNA: TGTGCCAGCAGCTTATATAGGGCCTATGGCTACACCTTC
CDR3: CASSLYRAYGYTF

size: -
J: TRBJ1-5
D: TRBD1
V: TRBV29-1
DNA: TGCAGCGCCGGACAGGGCATTAGTCAGCCCCAGCATTTT
CDR3: CSAGQGISQPQHF

size: -
J: TRBJ2-3
D: -
V: TRBV7-2
DNA: TGTGCCAGCAGCTTTAAGAGCACAGATACGCAGTATTTT
CDR3: CASSFKSTDTQYF

size: -
J: TRBJ1-3
D: -
V: TRBV6-5
DNA: TGTGCCAGCAGCAATCCCCTCTCTGGAAACACCATATATTTT
CDR3: CASSNPLSGNTIYF

size: -
J: TRBJ2-7
D: -
V: TRBV5-1
DNA: TGCGCCAGCAGCTTGGGGGGCGGGGACACCTACGAGCAGTACTTC
CDR3: CASSLGGGDTYEQYF

size: -
J: TRBJ2-5
D: TRBD1
V: TRBV5-1
DNA: TGCGCCAGCAGCTTGCCCCCCTCGACAGGGGGCCAGGAGACCCAGTACTTC
CDR3: CASSLPPSTGGQETQYF

size: -
J: TRBJ2-7
D: -
V: TRBV5-4
DNA: TGTGCCAGCAGCTTGGGCTTAGGGACCGTAGGAGAGCAGTACTTC
CDR3: CASSLGLGTVGEQYF

size: few
J: TRBJ1-1
D: -
V: TRBV7-9
DNA: TGTGCCAGCAGCTTAGATCCCAACACTGAAGCTTTCTTT
CDR3: CASSLDPNTEAFF

size: -
J: TRBJ1-2
D: TRBD1
V: TRBV29-1
DNA: TGCAGCGCTCCGGACAGGGGGCAGTTTGGCTACACCTTC
CDR3: CSAPDRGQFGYTF